Shown below are 4 T cell receptor beta chains from a single sample sequenced in a study of blood T cell repertoires in COVID-19. TCRdb keeps only in-frame clones here, not all; method: immunoSEQ multiplex PCR. The sample contains around 100,000 clones, 75% to 90% of which appear only once. Sequenced sample: peripheral blood. The receptors here all came from a woman in her sixties or seventies with acute or convalescent COVID-19.

The chain combines TRBV2 with TRBJ2-7, with D maybe TRBD2 (6 bases). The CDR3 is made up of 15 amino acids. The V gene's germline CDR1 is SNHLY and CDR2 FYNNEI. V shed 11 bases and J shed 4 bases, with 24 bases lying between them. The CDR3 here is CASQRREAGIYEQYF. CDR3 bases: TGTGCCTCGCAGAGGCGGGAAGCAGGGATTTACGAGCAGTACTTC.

This clone has just a few counts. The chain is built from TRBV9 and TRBJ2-6; D uncertain. The CDR3 length is 19 residues. V was shortened by 4 bases and J by 2 bases, with 22 bases between the two germline ends. In germline, CDR1 is SGDLS, CDR2 YYNGEE. The CDR3, as DNA: TGTGCCAGCAGCCCCAGGCCAACAGAAACGTCGCCTGGGGCCAACGTCCTGACTTTC. This encodes CASSPRPTETSPGANVLTF.

This rearrangement joins TRBV4-1 to TRBJ1-5, with D tentatively TRBD1 (5 bases). The CDR3 has 17 residues. Germline CDR1 MGHRA, CDR2 YSYEKL. Trimming cost V 0 bases and J 7 bases, with 19 bases left between them. The CDR3 DNA follows: TGCGCCAGCAGCCAAGATGGGGGACTGAACCCAAAACAGCCCCAGCATTTT. Its protein product is CASSQDGGLNPKQPQHF.

The rearrangement links TRBV6-5 to TRBJ2-2; the match to TRBD1 covers 9 bases. With 4 bases clipped from V and 13 bases from J, the junction kept 16 bases outside the gene matches. The V gene's germline CDR1 is MNHEY and CDR2 SVGAGI. The length of the CDR3 is 16 residues. CDR3 nucleotides: TGTGCCAGCAGTTTCGCCGGGACAGGGAAGGGTCGTGGGCTGTTTTTT. The encoded protein is CASSFAGTGKGRGLFF.